One sample yielded the 32 T cell receptor beta chains listed below, sequenced in a study of shared clonotypes between healthy human individuals. Method: immunoSEQ multiplex PCR; TCRdb's copy keeps in-frame clones and lacks some. The repertoire holds about 2 million clones, with roughly 94% as singletons. Sequenced material: naive CD4+ T cells sorted from blood. Documented subset: CD45RA+ positively selected. Receptors were obtained from a man aged 18 to 29 in good health.

This clone was seen just once. This chain joins TRBV19 and TRBJ2-3; 7 nucleotides match TRBD2. With V trimmed by 3 bases and J by 1 base, 4 bases remained unmatched. The CDR3 contains 15 residues. Germline CDR1 is LNHDA and CDR2 is SQIVND (reference sequence). The CDR3 loop is CASSMGRGGTDTQYF. The CDR3 DNA follows: TGTGCCAGTAGTATGGGTCGGGGGGGCACAGATACGCAGTATTTT.

The chain employs TRBV10-2 and TRBJ2-3; 8 nucleotides match TRBD2. Germline assignment: CDR1 WSHSY and CDR2 SAAADI. This CDR3 contains 18 residues. V shed 1 base and J 1 base; nucleotides not matched to a gene: 10. The CDR3 reads CASSEYPPRGGGTDTQYF. CDR3 DNA: TGCGCCAGCAGTGAGTATCCCCCTCGGGGGGGCGGCACAGATACGCAGTATTTT.

The chain carries TRBV5-1 and TRBJ1-1; D is uncertain. V lost 2 bases, J lost 0 bases, and 8 bases lay in between. Germline CDR1 and CDR2: SGHRS and YFSETQ. The CDR3 has 14 residues. In DNA form, the CDR3 reads TGCGCCAGCAGCTTATCAAACATGAACACTGAAGCTTTCTTT. As protein: CASSLSNMNTEAFF.

The chain combines TRBV10-1 with TRBJ1-2; D might be TRBD1 (5 bases). The CDR3 consists of 14 residues. With 5 bases removed from V and 0 bases from J, the gap between germline ends came to 10 bases. Germline loops: CDR1 WNHNN, CDR2 SYGVQD (reference sequence). CDR3 sequence: CASSPSGTNYGYTF. For the CDR3, the DNA is TGCGCCAGCAGTCCGTCAGGGACTAACTATGGCTACACCTTC.

This chain connects TRBV2 to TRBJ2-7; D call uncertain. V dropped 4 bases and J dropped 3 bases, with 10 bases sitting between them. The CDR3 length is 13 residues. CDR1 is SNHLY and CDR2 is FYNNEI in the germline V gene. The CDR3 DNA follows: TGTGCCAGCAGTGGGCCGGGCAACTACGAGCAGTACTTC. Protein product: CASSGPGNYEQYF.

The V gene is TRBV5-4, the J gene TRBJ2-5; D perhaps matches TRBD1 (6 bases). V was shortened by 3 bases and J by 2 bases, with 11 bases between the two germline ends. CDR1 SGHNT and CDR2 YYREEE come from the germline V gene (reference sequence). This CDR3 is 14 amino acids long. The CDR3 sequence: CASSSTGRQETQYF. CDR3 DNA: TGTGCCAGCAGCTCGACAGGCCGTCAAGAGACCCAGTACTTC.

The chain carries TRBV5-1 and TRBJ2-5, with TRBD2 matching over 13 bases. The CDR3 extends over 17 amino acids. The germline V gene encodes CDR1 SGHRS and CDR2 YFSETQ. The V segment lost 0 bases and the J segment 3 bases; nucleotides outside the gene matches: 5. CDR3 coding DNA: TGCGCCAGCAGCTTGGTCCCGGGGACTAGCGGGAAAGAGACCCAGTACTTC. Protein: CASSLVPGTSGKETQYF. Based on the CDR3 plus reference TRBV5-1 and TRBJ2-5, the full variable domain is KAGVTQTPRYLIKTRGQQVTLSCSPISGHRSVSWYQQTPGQGLQFLFEYFSETQRNKGNFPGRFSGRQFSNSRSEMNVSTLELGDSALYLCASSLVPGTSGKETQYFGPGTRLLVL.

The gene calls are TRBV6-1 and TRBJ1-1; D is perhaps TRBD1 (6 bases). The CDR3 has 14 amino acids. Germline CDR1 is MNHNS and CDR2 is SASEGT. V was clipped by 4 bases and J by 4 bases, with 13 bases between them. The CDR3 nucleotides are TGTGCCAGCAGTGGACAGGCTTTGAGCACTGAAGCTTTCTTT. Translated, it gives CASSGQALSTEAFF.

The rearrangement joins TRBV5-1 to TRBJ2-7; TRBD1 agrees at 8 bases. CDR3 size: 13 residues. CDR1 is SGHRS, CDR2 YFSETQ, per germline. V lost 5 bases, J lost 4 bases, and 5 bases stayed unmatched. The CDR3 sequence is CASSHDRGYEQYF. In DNA form, the CDR3 reads TGCGCCAGCAGTCACGACAGGGGTTACGAGCAGTACTTC.

In its sample, this clone was seen many times. Other nucleotide sequences from this sample produce the same CDR3. The V gene is TRBV10-2, the J gene TRBJ2-7; D gene unclear. This CDR3 has 13 amino acids. V lost 0 bases and J lost 2, with 5 bases in between. Germline assignment: CDR1 WSHSY and CDR2 SAAADI. The CDR3 region has the DNA TGCGCCAGCAGTGAGTCCGGAACCTACGAGCAGTACTTC. This sequence encodes CASSESGTYEQYF.

In this sample, this clone turned up once. The rearrangement uses TRBV7-2 and TRBJ2-7; the D is unclear. Germline lookup yields CDR1 SGHTA and CDR2 FQGNSA. The CDR3 sequence is 14 residues long. The V gene lost 5 bases and the J gene lost 2 bases, with 13 bases spanning the gap. The chain's CDR3 is CASSLAELTYEQYF. CDR3 nucleotides: TGTGCCAGCAGCCTCGCAGAATTAACCTACGAGCAGTACTTC.

The V and J genes are TRBV13 and TRBJ1-3; D call uncertain. Trimming stripped 0 bases from V and 3 bases from J, with 12 bases between. In germline, CDR1 is PRHDT, CDR2 FYEKMQ (reference sequence). The CDR3 runs 16 residues. The CDR3 nucleotides are TGTGCCAGCAGCTTAGGCCGGAGGCCTCTTGGAAACACCATATATTTT. Encoded protein: CASSLGRRPLGNTIYF.

This clone has only a few counts. This chain uses TRBV10-3 with TRBJ2-1; 8 bases fit TRBD2. From germline, CDR1 is ENHRY and CDR2 SYGVKD. This CDR3 is 14 amino acids long. Germline trimming cut 6 bases from V and 3 bases from J; bases unmatched to any gene: 4. The CDR3 spells CAISLAGDYNEQFF. The CDR3 DNA reads TGTGCCATCAGCCTAGCGGGTGACTACAATGAGCAGTTCTTC.

The rearrangement uses TRBV13 and TRBJ1-6; D might be TRBD1 (5 bases). Trimming left V 6 bases short and J 10 bases short, with 19 bases between. Germline CDR1 and CDR2: PRHDT and FYEKMQ (reference sequence). This CDR3 comprises 15 residues. The CDR3 here is CASRGPGGIGSPLHF. In nucleotides, the CDR3 is TGTGCCAGCAGGGGGCCCGGGGGGATCGGGTCACCCCTCCACTTT.

The chain employs TRBV9 and TRBJ2-2; D not certain. The CDR3 sequence is 14 residues long. The V end was cut by 6 bases, the J end by 0 bases, with 9 bases between. Germline values: CDR1 SGDLS, CDR2 YYNGEE. CDR3 loop: CASTSTANTGELFF. The DNA of the CDR3 is TGTGCCAGCACTTCGACTGCGAACACCGGGGAGCTGTTTTTT.

This clone was found once. This rearrangement joins TRBV18 to TRBJ1-2, with D tentatively TRBD1 (5 bases). Between the trimmed V and J ends, which lost 4 bases and 1 base, there was a span of 10 bases. The CDR3 length is 14 residues. Per germline, CDR1 KGHSH and CDR2 LQKENI. The CDR3 region is CASSRGSDNYGYTF. DNA for the CDR3: TGTGCCAGCTCACGGGGGTCGGATAACTATGGCTACACCTTC.

V gene TRBV6-6 combines with J gene TRBJ2-7, with a tentative D call TRBD1 (5 bases). The CDR3 is 15 amino acids. V lost 2 bases and J lost 4, with 15 bases in between. Germline V gene lookup returns CDR1 MNHNY and CDR2 SVGAGI (reference sequence). The CDR3 sequence is CASSYGARSGYEQYF. The CDR3 nucleotides read TGTGCCAGCAGTTACGGGGCACGGTCGGGTTACGAGCAGTACTTC.

The chain couples TRBV5-1 to TRBJ2-2, with 8 bases aligning to TRBD1. The germline V gene has CDR1 SGHRS and CDR2 YFSETQ. V shed 0 bases, J shed 1 base, and the junction held 2 bases outside the gene matches. The CDR3 is 16 amino acids. The CDR3 here is CASSLVGTGNTGELFF. The CDR3 DNA reads TGCGCCAGCAGCTTGGTTGGGACAGGGAACACCGGGGAGCTGTTTTTT.

V gene TRBV30 combines with J gene TRBJ2-2; 9 bases agree with TRBD1. The CDR3 covers 15 residues. Unmatched junction bases numbered 6, after V lost 3 bases and J lost 4 bases. Looked up from germline, CDR1 is GTSNPN and CDR2 is SVGIG (reference sequence). The CDR3 DNA reads as TGTGCCTGGAGAGAGGTACAGGGGGCCACCGGGGAGCTGTTTTTT. Its translation is CAWREVQGATGELFF.

This chain connects TRBV7-2 to TRBJ2-7, with D perhaps matching TRBD1 (7 bases). The CDR3 covers 14 residues. V lost 1 base and J 6 bases, leaving 13 bases between the germline ends. Germline V gene sequence: CDR1 SGHTA, CDR2 FQGNSA. The CDR3 nucleotides are TGTGCCAGCAGCTTAGTGTGGCAGGGGGGCGAGCAGTACTTC. Translated, it gives CASSLVWQGGEQYF.

V gene TRBV19 combines with J gene TRBJ2-5; no clear D gene. Trimming stripped 0 bases from V and 4 bases from J, with 6 bases between. This CDR3 is built from 13 residues. Germline V gene sequence: CDR1 LNHDA, CDR2 SQIVND (reference sequence). CDR3 DNA sequence: TGTGCCAGTAGTATAGAAAGGCGAGAGACCCAGTACTTC. This gives the protein CASSIERRETQYF.

J is TRBJ2-7 and V is TRBV10-3; D gene unclear. Germline CDR1 is ENHRY and CDR2 is SYGVKD. V dropped 2 bases and J dropped 5 bases, with 13 bases sitting between them. The CDR3 has 14 amino acids. CDR3 amino acids: CAISEVVKSDEQYF. Written as DNA, the CDR3 is TGTGCCATCAGTGAGGTGGTGAAAAGCGACGAGCAGTACTTC.

V is TRBV5-4 and J is TRBJ1-6, with D perhaps TRBD1 (5 bases). Germline V lookup: CDR1 SGHNT, CDR2 YYREEE (reference sequence). Trimming stripped 0 bases from V and 7 bases from J, with 11 bases between. The CDR3 is 15 amino acids. CDR3 residues: CASSLEGRLNSPLHF. The CDR3 DNA reads as TGTGCCAGCAGCTTGGAGGGACGTTTAAATTCACCCCTCCACTTT.

V gene TRBV7-3 combines with J gene TRBJ2-2; unclear D gene. The CDR3 is 14 residues long. Per the germline V gene, CDR1 is SGHTA and CDR2 is FQGTGA. Between the trimmed V and J ends, which lost 3 bases and 3 bases, there was a span of 8 bases. DNA of the CDR3: TGTGCCAGCAGCTTGACCGTAGACACCGGGGAGCTGTTTTTT. Translation gives CASSLTVDTGELFF. Using reference TRBV7-3 and TRBJ2-2 for the parts outside the CDR3, the full variable domain is GAGVSQTPSNKVTEKGKYVELRCDPISGHTALYWYRQSLGQGPEFLIYFQGTGAADDSGLPNDRFFAVRPEGSVSTLKIQRTERGDSAVYLCASSLTVDTGELFFGEGSRLTVL.

A single count supports this clone. The chain couples TRBV6-1 to TRBJ1-4; D not certain. Per the germline V gene, CDR1 is MNHNS and CDR2 is SASEGT. Deletions cut 2 bases from V and 4 bases from J, with 11 bases between. The length of the CDR3 is 15 residues. Written as DNA, the CDR3 is TGTGCCAGCAGTGAACTGGGAGCGGGTAATGAAAAACTGTTTTTT. Translation: CASSELGAGNEKLFF.

The chain employs TRBV10-3 and TRBJ2-7; D may be TRBD1 (7 bases). The CDR3 totals 16 residues. From germline, CDR1 is ENHRY and CDR2 SYGVKD. The V end lost 0 bases, the J end lost 1 base, and 13 bases lay between the germline ends. The DNA of the CDR3 is TGTGCCATCAGTGAGTCGTGGCAGGGGGGTTCCTACGAGCAGTACTTC. Amino acids: CAISESWQGGSYEQYF.

This clone was detected once. The chain is built from TRBV27 and TRBJ2-5, with no clear D. V lost 2 bases and J 3 bases, leaving 10 bases between the germline ends. There are 14 residues in the CDR3. Germline V gene lookup returns CDR1 MNHEY and CDR2 SMNVEV (reference sequence). CDR3 loop: CASSLGLGKETQYF. The CDR3 nucleotides are TGTGCCAGCAGTTTAGGGCTAGGAAAAGAGACCCAGTACTTC.

The chain couples TRBV30 to TRBJ2-7, with D possibly being TRBD2 (5 bases). CDR3 size: 13 residues. CDR1 and CDR2 from the germline V gene are GTSNPN and SVGIG (reference sequence). With 3 bases removed from V and 3 bases from J, the gap between germline ends came to 12 bases. The CDR3 nucleotides read TGTGCCTGGAGCTCCGGGATTCGCTACGAGCAGTACTTC. Translating gives CAWSSGIRYEQYF.

This CDR3 reads CASSLDPGQHTYEQYF. CDR3 in DNA: TGTGCCAGCAGCTTGGATCCGGGACAGCATACCTACGAGCAGTACTTC. The genes are TRBV5-4 and TRBJ2-7, with 7 positions matching TRBD1. V gave up 0 bases and J gave up 2 bases; unmatched junction bases: 8. The CDR3 extends over 16 amino acids. Germline CDR1 SGHNT, CDR2 YYREEE (reference sequence).

Note on this clone: The sample contains more than one DNA sequence encoding this CDR3. This chain joins TRBV7-2 and TRBJ1-2; no reliable D call. Germline V gene sequence: CDR1 SGHTA, CDR2 FQGNSA. Trimming removed 0 bases from V and 5 bases from J, with 4 bases in between. The CDR3 loop spans 12 amino acids. The chain's CDR3 is CASSLAGYGYTF. Here the CDR3 DNA reads TGTGCCAGCAGCTTAGCTGGGTATGGCTACACCTTC.

V is TRBV6-5 and J is TRBJ2-1; 9 nucleotides align to TRBD2. V lost 0 bases, J lost 8 bases, and 5 bases stayed unmatched. The CDR3 totals 15 residues. Germline V lookup: CDR1 MNHEY, CDR2 SVGAGI. Written as DNA, the CDR3 is TGTGCCAGCAGTTACTCGCGGGAGGGCCCCTATGAGCAGTTCTTC. It encodes CASSYSREGPYEQFF.

The rearrangement uses TRBV5-1 and TRBJ2-5; 7 bases are a match to TRBD1. V lost 4 bases to trimming and J lost 4 bases; unmatched junction nucleotides: 7. From germline, CDR1 is SGHRS and CDR2 YFSETQ. This CDR3 comprises 14 residues. The CDR3 sequence is CASSLTTGTETQYF. The CDR3 DNA sequence: TGCGCCAGCAGCCTTACGACAGGGACAGAGACCCAGTACTTC. The entire variable domain, with the rest obtained from reference TRBV5-1 and TRBJ2-5, is as follows: KAGVTQTPRYLIKTRGQQVTLSCSPISGHRSVSWYQQTPGQGLQFLFEYFSETQRNKGNFPGRFSGRQFSNSRSEMNVSTLELGDSALYLCASSLTTGTETQYFGPGTRLLVL.